This T cell receptor (beta chain) was observed in a study of cytomegalovirus exposure and HLA in healthy donors. The wider study: Membership in the Caucasian-associated ancestry cluster was found for around 81% of about 430 genotyped donors.

With 60 Vbeta and 13 Jbeta primers, the PCR was carried out. The protocol was immunoSEQ multiplex PCR, while the TCRdb copy is restricted to in-frame clones and leaves out a portion. The profile shows about 120,000 clones, approximately 78% of them singletons. Between the trimmed V and J ends, which lost 4 bases and 10 bases, there was a span of 10 bases. The germline gives CDR1 MDHEN, CDR2 SYDVKM. This CDR3 has 11 amino acids. The chain carries TRBV28 and TRBJ1-1; D is perhaps TRBD1 (5 bases). The specimen was PBMCs. This receptor was taken from a man in his forties in good health and CMV-seronegative. The CDR3 sequence is CASSWVGGAFF. Written as DNA, the CDR3 is TGTGCCAGCAGTTGGGTGGGGGGAGCTTTCTTT.